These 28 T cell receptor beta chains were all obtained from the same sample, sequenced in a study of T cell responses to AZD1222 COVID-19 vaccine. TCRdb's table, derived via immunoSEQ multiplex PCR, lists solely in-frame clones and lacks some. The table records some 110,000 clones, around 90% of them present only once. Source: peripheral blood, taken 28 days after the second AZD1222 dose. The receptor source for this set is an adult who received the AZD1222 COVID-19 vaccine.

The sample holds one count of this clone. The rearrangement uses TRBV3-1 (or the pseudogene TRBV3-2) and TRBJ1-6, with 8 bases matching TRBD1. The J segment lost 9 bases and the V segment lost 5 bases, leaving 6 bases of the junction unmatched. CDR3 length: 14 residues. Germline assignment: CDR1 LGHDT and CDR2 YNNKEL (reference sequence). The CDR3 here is CASSSRGQGSPLHF. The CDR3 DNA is TGTGCCAGCAGCTCCAGGGGGCAAGGTTCACCCCTCCACTTT.

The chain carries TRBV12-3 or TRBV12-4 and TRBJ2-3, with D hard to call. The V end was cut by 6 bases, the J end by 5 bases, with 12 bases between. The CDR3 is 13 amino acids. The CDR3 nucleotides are TGTGCCAGCAGCCCCGGTCTGGAAGATACGCAGTATTTT. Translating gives CASSPGLEDTQYF.

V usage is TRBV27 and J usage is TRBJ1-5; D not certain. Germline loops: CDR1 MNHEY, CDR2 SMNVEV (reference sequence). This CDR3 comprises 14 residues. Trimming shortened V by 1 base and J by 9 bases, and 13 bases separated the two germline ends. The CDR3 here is CASSLFPGLGPQHF. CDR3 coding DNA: TGTGCCAGCAGTTTATTCCCAGGCCTCGGGCCCCAGCATTTT.

CDR3 DNA: TGCGCCAGCAGCTTCTCCGGGACGGGGGAGACCCAGTACTTC. Translated: CASSFSGTGETQYF. This chain joins TRBV5-1 and TRBJ2-5, with D perhaps TRBD1 or TRBD2 (5 bases each). CDR3 length: 14 residues. Germline V gene sequence: CDR1 SGHRS, CDR2 YFSETQ. V was trimmed by 2 bases and J by 5 bases, leaving 13 bases between them. The whole variable domain, filled in from reference TRBV5-1 and TRBJ2-5, reads KAGVTQTPRYLIKTRGQQVTLSCSPISGHRSVSWYQQTPGQGLQFLFEYFSETQRNKGNFPGRFSGRQFSNSRSEMNVSTLELGDSALYLCASSFSGTGETQYFGPGTRLLVL.

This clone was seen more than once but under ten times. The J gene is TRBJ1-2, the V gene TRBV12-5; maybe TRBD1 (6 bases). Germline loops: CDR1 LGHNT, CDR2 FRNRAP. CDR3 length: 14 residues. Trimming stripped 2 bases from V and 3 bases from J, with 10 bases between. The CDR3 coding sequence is TGTGCTAGTGGTTTGTCTCCAGGGGACTATGGCTACACCTTC. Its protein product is CASGLSPGDYGYTF.

CDR3 protein: CASSLSGADTQYF. In DNA, the CDR3 is TGTGCCAGCAGTTTATCTGGGGCAGATACGCAGTATTTT. This chain joins TRBV7-3 and TRBJ2-3; D call uncertain. The CDR3 has 13 amino acids. Trimming left V 6 bases short and J 4 bases short, with 11 bases between. Germline loops: CDR1 SGHTA, CDR2 FQGTGA.

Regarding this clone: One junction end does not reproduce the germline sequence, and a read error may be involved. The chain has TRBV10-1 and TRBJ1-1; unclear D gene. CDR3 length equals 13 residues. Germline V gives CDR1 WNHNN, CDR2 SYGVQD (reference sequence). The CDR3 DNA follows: TGCGCCAGCAGGAAACGACAAATAAGCTTTCTTCGTTTT. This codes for CASRKRQISFLRF.

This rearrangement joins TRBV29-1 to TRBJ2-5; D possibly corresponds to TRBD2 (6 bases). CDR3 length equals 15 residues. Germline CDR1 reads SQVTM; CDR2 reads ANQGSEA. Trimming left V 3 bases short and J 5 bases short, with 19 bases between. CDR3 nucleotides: TGCAGCGTTGACCTGGGGGGAGCGGGCTTCGAGACCCAGTACTTC. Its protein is CSVDLGGAGFETQYF.

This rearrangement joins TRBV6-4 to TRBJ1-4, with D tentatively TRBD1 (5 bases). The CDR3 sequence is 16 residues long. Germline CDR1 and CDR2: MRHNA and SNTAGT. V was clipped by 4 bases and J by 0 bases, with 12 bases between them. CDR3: CASSGVWGATNEKLFF. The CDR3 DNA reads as TGTGCCAGCAGTGGGGTCTGGGGCGCAACTAATGAAAAACTGTTTTTT.

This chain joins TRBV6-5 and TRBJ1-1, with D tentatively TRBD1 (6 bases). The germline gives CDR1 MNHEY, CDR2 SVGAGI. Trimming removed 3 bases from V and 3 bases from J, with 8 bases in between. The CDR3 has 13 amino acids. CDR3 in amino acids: CASSYEGDTEAFF. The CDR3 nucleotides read TGTGCCAGCAGTTATGAGGGGGACACTGAAGCTTTCTTT.

CDR3 coding DNA: TGTGCCAGCAGCTTATCGGGGACTTTCCCCTGGGGAGATACGCAGTATTTT. It specifies CASSLSGTFPWGDTQYF. The chain recombines TRBV7-2 with TRBJ2-3; D is perhaps TRBD2 (6 bases). V gave up 2 bases and J gave up 5 bases, with 20 bases separating them. The CDR3 extends over 17 amino acids. Germline V gene sequence: CDR1 SGHTA, CDR2 FQGNSA.

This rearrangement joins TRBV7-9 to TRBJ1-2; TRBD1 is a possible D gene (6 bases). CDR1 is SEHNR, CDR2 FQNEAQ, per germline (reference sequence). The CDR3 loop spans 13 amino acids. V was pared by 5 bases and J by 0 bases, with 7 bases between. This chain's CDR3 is CASSPGANYGYTF. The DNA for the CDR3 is TGTGCCAGCAGCCCAGGGGCTAACTATGGCTACACCTTC.

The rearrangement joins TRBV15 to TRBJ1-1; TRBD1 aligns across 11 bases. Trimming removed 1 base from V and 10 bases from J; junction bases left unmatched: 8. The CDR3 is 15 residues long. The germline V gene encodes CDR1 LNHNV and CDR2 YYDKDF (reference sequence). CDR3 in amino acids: CATSRGGTGGIGAFF. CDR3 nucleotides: TGTGCCACCAGCAGAGGTGGGACAGGGGGTATAGGAGCTTTCTTT. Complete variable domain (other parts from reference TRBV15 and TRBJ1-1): DAMVIQNPRYQVTQFGKPVTLSCSQTLNHNVMYWYQQKSSQAPKLLFHYYDKDFNNEADTPDNFQSRRPNTSFCFLDIRSPGLGDTAMYLCATSRGGTGGIGAFFGQGTRLTVV.

CDR3 protein: CASSPSGTENIQYF. The CDR3, as DNA: TGTGCCAGCTCACCTTCCGGGACCGAAAACATTCAGTACTTC. The chain has TRBV18 and TRBJ2-4; D possibly uses TRBD1 or TRBD2 (5 bases each). V lost 3 bases and J 5 bases, leaving 11 bases between the germline ends. Germline loops: CDR1 KGHSH, CDR2 LQKENI. This CDR3 is 14 amino acids long. The full variable domain, rest sourced from reference TRBV18 and TRBJ2-4, is NAGVMQNPRHLVRRRGQEARLRCSPMKGHSHVYWYRQLPEEGLKFMVYLQKENIIDESGMPKERFSAEFPKEGPSILRIQQVVRGDSAAYFCASSPSGTENIQYFGAGTRLSVL.

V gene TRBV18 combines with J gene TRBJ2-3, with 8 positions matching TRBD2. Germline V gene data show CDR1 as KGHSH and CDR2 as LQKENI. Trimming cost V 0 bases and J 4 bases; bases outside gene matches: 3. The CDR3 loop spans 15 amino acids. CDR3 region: CASSPPGGASDTQYF. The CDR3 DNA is TGTGCCAGCTCACCACCCGGGGGGGCGTCAGATACGCAGTATTTT.

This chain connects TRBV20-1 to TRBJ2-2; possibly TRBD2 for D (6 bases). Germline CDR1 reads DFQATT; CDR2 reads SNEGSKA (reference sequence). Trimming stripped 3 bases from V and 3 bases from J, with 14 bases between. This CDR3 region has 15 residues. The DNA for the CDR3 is TGCAGTGCTAGTATCGGAGGGAAGGACACCGGGGAGCTGTTTTTT. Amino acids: CSASIGGKDTGELFF.

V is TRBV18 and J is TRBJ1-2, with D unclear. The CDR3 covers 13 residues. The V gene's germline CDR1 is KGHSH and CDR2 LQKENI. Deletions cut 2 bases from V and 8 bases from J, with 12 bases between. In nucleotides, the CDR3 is TGTGCCAGCTCACCAGGGATTTCGGAAGGCTACACCTTC. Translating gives CASSPGISEGYTF.

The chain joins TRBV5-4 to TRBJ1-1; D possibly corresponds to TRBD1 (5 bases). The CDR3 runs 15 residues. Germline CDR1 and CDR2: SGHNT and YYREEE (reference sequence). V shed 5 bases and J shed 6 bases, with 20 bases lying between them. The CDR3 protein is CASSFRTGTRAEAFF. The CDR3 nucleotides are TGTGCCAGCAGTTTTAGAACAGGCACACGCGCTGAAGCTTTCTTT.

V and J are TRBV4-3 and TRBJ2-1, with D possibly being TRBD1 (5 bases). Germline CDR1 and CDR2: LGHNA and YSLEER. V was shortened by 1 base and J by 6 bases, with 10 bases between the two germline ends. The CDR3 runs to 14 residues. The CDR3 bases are TGCGCCAGCAGCCAAGGACAGTCCATCAATGAGCAGTTCTTC. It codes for CASSQGQSINEQFF.

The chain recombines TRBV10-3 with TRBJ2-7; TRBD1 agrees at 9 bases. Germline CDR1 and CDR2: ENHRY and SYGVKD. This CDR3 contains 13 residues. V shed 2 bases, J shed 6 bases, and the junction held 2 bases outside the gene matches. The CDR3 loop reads CAISEGTGIEQYF. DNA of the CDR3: TGTGCCATCAGTGAGGGGACAGGGATCGAGCAGTACTTC.

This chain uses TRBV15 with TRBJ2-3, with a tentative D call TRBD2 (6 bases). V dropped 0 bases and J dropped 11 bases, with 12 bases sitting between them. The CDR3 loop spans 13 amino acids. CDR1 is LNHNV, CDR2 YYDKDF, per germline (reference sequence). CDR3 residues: CATSRDRGNKQYF. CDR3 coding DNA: TGTGCCACCAGCAGAGATCGCGGGAACAAGCAGTATTTT.

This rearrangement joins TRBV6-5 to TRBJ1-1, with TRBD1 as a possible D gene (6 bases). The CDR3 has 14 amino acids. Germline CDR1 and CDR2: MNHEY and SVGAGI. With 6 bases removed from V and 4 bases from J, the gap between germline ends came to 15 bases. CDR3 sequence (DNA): TGTGCCAGCAGCCCCTCGACAGGTAGCACTGAAGCTTTCTTT. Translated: CASSPSTGSTEAFF.

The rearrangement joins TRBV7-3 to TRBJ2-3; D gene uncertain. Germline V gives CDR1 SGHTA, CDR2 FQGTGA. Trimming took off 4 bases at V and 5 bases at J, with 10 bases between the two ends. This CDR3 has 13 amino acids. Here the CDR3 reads CASSSSLEDTQYF. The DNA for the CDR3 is TGTGCCAGCAGCTCGTCGTTAGAAGATACGCAGTATTTT.

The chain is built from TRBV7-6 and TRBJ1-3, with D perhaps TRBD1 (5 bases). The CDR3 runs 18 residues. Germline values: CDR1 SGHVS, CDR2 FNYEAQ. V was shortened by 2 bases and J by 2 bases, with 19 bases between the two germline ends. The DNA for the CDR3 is TGTGCCAGCAGCTTATCGCCTGAAAGGGGATCACCTGGAAACACCATATATTTT. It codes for CASSLSPERGSPGNTIYF.

CDR3 region: CASSSGTNEQYF. In nucleotides, the CDR3 is TGTGCCAGCAGCAGTGGGACAAACGAGCAGTACTTC. The chain links TRBV5-6 to TRBJ2-7; maybe TRBD1 (6 bases). The CDR3 spans 12 residues. The germline V gene has CDR1 SGHDT and CDR2 YYEEEE. The V end lost 4 bases, the J end lost 5 bases, and 10 bases lay between the germline ends. Looking up the rest from reference TRBV5-6 and TRBJ2-7 gives the full variable domain: DAGVTQSPTHLIKTRGQQVTLRCSPKSGHDTVSWYQQALGQGPQFIFQYYEEEERQRGNFPDRFSGHQFPNYSSELNVNALLLGDSALYLCASSSGTNEQYFGPGTRLTVT.

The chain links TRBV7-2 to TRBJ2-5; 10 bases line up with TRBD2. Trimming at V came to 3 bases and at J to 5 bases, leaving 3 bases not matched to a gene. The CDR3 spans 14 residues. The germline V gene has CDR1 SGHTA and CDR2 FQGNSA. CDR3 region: CASSFSGGGETQYF. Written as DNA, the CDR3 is TGTGCCAGCAGCTTCAGCGGGGGGGGTGAGACCCAGTACTTC.

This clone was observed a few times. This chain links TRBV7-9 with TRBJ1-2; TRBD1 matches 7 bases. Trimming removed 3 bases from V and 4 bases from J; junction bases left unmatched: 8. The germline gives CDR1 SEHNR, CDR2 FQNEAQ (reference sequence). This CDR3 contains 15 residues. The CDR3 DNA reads TGTGCCAGCAGCTTCACAGGGGTTTTTGGCTATGGCTACACCTTC. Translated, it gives CASSFTGVFGYGYTF.

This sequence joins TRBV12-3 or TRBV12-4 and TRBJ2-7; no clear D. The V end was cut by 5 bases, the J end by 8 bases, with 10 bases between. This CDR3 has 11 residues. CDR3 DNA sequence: TGTGCCAGCAGTGACATCGACCAGCAGTACTTC. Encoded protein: CASSDIDQQYF.